The clone carrying this T cell receptor beta chain was counted a single time. Antigen: not known. The record originates from a study of OX40 agonist ivuxolimab in advanced cancers. As for the study in general: Every 2 weeks, ivuxolimab was infused into the patients intravenously at between 0.01 and 10 mg/kg.

Exclusion applied to patients with autoimmune disease history or systemic immunosuppression. Study conclusions and caveats: Circulating CD4+ and CD8+ T cells showed clonal expansion by week 6 at 0.1 to 3.0 mg/kg.

Data came from immunoSEQ multiplex PCR; TCRdb stores just in-frame clones and leaves some out. The repertoire holds around 56,000 clones, 70% to 90% seen once, with over 8.5% in the top ten. The sequence was collected from an adult with an advanced solid tumor such as melanoma, head and neck, liver or kidney cancer. The sequencing here drew on CD4+ or CD8+ T cells sorted from blood, taken in a trial of the OX40 agonist ivuxolimab.

This CDR3 is CASSGVGPGTYNEQFF. The CDR3 nucleotides are TGTGCCAGCAGTGGTGTGGGGCCAGGTACCTACAATGAGCAGTTCTTC. This rearrangement joins TRBV2 to TRBJ2-1, with D possibly TRBD1 on 5 matching bases. The CDR3 length is 16 residues. V was clipped by 4 bases and J by 2 bases, with 15 bases between them. Per germline, CDR1 SNHLY and CDR2 FYNNEI.